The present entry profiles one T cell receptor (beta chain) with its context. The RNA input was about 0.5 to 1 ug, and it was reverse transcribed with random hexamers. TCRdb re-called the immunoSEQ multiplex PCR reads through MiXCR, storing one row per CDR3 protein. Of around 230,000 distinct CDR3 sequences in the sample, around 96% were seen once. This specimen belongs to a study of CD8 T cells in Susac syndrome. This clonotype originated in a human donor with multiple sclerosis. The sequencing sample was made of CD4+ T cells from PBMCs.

CDR3 region: CSAHPGLAGEETQYF. In DNA, the CDR3 is TGCAGTGCCCATCCGGGACTAGCGGGCGAAGAGACCCAGTACTTC. This chain links TRBV20-1 with TRBJ2-5; 12 bases map to TRBD2. J was trimmed by 3 bases and V by 6 bases; bases with no gene match: 8. The germline gives CDR1 DFQATT, CDR2 SNEGSKA (reference sequence). The CDR3 sequence is 15 residues long.